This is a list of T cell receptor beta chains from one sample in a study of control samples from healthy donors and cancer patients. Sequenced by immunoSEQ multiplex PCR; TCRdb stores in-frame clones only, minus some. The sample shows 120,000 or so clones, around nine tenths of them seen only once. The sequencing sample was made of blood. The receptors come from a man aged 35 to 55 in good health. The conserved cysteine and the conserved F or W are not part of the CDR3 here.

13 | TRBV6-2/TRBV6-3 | ASSSRGAYNSPLH
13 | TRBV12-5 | ASGPWTASTDTQY
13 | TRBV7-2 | ASSLDRQGDQPQH
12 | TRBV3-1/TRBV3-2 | ASRSDGPTDTQY
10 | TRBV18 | ASSDQAETQY
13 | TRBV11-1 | ASSDQSSGANVLT
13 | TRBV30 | AWSSLAGGQETQY
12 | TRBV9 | ASSVVSDYYGYT
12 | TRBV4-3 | ASSAHRVEYEQY
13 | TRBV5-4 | ASSSETGRNYGYT
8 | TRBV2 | ASRTDRAS
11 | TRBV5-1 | ASRSVGITEAF
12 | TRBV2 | ASRYAGRDTEAF
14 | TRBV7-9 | ASSPVTGAYNSPLH
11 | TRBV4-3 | ASSQVSGGELF
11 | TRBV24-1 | ATRGQATDTQY
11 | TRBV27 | ASRRQGADEQY
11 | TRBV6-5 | ASSARTGYEQY
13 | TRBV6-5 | ASSKSTGGGQPQH
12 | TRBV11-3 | ASSPENRGLGAF
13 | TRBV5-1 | ASSPDRGWGTEAF
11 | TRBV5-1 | ASSLGQGYTIY
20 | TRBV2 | ASSDYGYGRQISLVSNQPQH
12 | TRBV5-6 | ASSLRARPETQY
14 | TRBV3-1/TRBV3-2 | ASSRADPRASSPLH
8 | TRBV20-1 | SARGRPGA
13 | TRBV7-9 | ASTRRGSNTGELF
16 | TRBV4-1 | ASSQPTRTGRYNQPQH
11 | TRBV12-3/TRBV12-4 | ATTVSSYNEQF
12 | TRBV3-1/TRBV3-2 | ASSQDLRNTEAF
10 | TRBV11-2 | ASSDQNYEQY
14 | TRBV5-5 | ASSFPGTGAVYEQY
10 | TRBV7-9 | ASSFSDTEAF
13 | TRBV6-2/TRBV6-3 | ASSYGRVWNTEAF
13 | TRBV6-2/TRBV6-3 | ASSLRSGGTDTQY
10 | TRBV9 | ASFGSAYGYT